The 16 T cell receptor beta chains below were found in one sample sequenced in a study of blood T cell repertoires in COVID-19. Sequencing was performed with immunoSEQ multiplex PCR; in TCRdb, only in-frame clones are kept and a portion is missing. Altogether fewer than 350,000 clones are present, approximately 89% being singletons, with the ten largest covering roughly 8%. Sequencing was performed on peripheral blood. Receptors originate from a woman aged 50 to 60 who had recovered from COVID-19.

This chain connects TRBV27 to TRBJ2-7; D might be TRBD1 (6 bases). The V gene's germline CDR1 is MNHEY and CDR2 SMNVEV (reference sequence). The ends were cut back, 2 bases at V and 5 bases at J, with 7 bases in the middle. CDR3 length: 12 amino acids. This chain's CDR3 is CASSLGGHEQYF. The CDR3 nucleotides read TGTGCCAGCAGTTTAGGGGGCCACGAGCAGTACTTC.

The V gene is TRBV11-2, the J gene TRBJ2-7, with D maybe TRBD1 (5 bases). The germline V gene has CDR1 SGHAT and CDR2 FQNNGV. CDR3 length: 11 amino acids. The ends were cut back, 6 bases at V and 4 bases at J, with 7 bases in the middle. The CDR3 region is CASSAGYEQYF. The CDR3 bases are TGTGCCAGCAGTGCAGGGTACGAGCAGTACTTC.

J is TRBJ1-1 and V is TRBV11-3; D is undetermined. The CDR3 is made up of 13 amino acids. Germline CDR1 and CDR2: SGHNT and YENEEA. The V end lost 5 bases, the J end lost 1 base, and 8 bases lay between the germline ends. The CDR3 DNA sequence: TGTGCCAGCAGCCGCAACAAGAACACTGAAGCTTTCTTT. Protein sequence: CASSRNKNTEAFF.

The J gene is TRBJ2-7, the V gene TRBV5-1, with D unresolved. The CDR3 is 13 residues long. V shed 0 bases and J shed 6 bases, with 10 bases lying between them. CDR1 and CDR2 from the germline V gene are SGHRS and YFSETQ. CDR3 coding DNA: TGCGCCAGCAGCTTGGGAAACTTAGTCGAGCAGTACTTC. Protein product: CASSLGNLVEQYF.

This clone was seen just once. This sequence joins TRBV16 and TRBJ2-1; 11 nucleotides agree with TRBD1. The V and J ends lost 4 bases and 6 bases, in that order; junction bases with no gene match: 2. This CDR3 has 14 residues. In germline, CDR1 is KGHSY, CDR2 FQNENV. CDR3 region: CASSRGQGANEQFF. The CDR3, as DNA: TGTGCCAGCAGCCGCGGACAGGGGGCCAATGAGCAGTTCTTC.

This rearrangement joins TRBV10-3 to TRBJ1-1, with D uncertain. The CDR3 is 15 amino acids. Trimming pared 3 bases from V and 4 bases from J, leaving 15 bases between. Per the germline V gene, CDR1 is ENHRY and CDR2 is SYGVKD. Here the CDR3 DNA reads TGTGCCATCAGTGACTCCAGTAGGGCGGGCACTGAAGCTTTCTTT. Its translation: CAISDSSRAGTEAFF.

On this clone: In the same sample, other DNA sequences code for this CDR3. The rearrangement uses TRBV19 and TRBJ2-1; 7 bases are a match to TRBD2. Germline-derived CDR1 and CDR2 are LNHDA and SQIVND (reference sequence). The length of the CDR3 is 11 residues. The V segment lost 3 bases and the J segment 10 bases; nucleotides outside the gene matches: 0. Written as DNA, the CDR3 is TGTGCCAGTAGTATGGGGGGGGAGCAGTTCTTC. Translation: CASSMGGEQFF.

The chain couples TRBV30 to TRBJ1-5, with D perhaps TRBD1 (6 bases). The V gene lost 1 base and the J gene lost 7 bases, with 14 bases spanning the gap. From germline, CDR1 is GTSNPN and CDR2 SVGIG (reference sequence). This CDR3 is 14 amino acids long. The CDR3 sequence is CAWSAAGGVQPQHF. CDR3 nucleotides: TGTGCCTGGAGTGCAGCTGGGGGCGTCCAGCCCCAGCATTTT.

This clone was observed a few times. The CDR3 nucleotides read TGTGCCAGCAGCGGTCCGGGACTAGCGGGACTGGGGACAGAGACCCAGTACTTC. The encoded protein is CASSGPGLAGLGTETQYF. This chain connects TRBV11-2 to TRBJ2-5; 13 nucleotides align to TRBD2. This CDR3 contains 18 residues. Trimming cost V 5 bases and J 4 bases; bases outside gene matches: 13. Germline CDR1 reads SGHAT; CDR2 reads FQNNGV.

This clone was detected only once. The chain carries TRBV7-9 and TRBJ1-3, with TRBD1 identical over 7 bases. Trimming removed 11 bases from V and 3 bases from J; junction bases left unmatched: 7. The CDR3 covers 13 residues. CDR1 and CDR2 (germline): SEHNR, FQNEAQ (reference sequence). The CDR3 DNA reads TGTGCCGGCAAGGGGGCGCTTGGAAACACCATATATTTT. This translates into CAGKGALGNTIYF.

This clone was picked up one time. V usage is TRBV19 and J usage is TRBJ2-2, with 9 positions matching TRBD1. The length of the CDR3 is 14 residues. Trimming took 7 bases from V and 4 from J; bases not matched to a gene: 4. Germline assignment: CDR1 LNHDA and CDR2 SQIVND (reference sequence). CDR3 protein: CASKPGQGTGELFF. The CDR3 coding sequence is TGTGCCAGTAAGCCGGGACAGGGCACCGGGGAGCTGTTTTTT.

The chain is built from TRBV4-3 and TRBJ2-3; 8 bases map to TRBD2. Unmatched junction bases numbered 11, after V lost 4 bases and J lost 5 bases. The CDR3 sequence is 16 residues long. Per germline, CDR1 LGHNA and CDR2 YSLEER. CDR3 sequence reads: CASSPHGGGPIDTQYF. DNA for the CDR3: TGCGCCAGCAGCCCCCACGGCGGGGGGCCTATAGATACGCAGTATTTT.

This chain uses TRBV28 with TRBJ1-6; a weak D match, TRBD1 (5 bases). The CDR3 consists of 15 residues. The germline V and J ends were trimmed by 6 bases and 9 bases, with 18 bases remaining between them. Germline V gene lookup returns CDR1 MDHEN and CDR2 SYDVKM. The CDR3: CASSRQRVGSSPLHF. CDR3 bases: TGTGCCAGCAGCCGACAGCGTGTGGGAAGTTCACCCCTCCACTTT.

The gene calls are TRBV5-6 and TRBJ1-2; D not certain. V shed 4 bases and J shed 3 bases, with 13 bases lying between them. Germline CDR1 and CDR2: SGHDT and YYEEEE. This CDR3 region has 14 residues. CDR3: CASSPLRLDYGYTF. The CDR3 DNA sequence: TGTGCCAGCAGCCCATTAAGACTAGACTATGGCTACACCTTC.

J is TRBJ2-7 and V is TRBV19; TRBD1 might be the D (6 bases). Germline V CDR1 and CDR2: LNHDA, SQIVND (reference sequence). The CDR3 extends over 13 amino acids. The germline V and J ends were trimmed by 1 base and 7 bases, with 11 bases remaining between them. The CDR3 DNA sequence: TGTGCCAGTAGTATAGGGGGGACACGGGAGCAGTACTTC. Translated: CASSIGGTREQYF.

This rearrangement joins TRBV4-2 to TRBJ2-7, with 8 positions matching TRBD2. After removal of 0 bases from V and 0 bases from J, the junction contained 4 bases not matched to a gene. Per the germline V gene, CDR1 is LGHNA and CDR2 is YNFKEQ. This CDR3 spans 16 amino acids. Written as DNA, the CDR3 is TGTGCCAGCAGCCAAGAGGTCGGGGGGGCCTCCTACGAGCAGTACTTC. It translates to CASSQEVGGASYEQYF.